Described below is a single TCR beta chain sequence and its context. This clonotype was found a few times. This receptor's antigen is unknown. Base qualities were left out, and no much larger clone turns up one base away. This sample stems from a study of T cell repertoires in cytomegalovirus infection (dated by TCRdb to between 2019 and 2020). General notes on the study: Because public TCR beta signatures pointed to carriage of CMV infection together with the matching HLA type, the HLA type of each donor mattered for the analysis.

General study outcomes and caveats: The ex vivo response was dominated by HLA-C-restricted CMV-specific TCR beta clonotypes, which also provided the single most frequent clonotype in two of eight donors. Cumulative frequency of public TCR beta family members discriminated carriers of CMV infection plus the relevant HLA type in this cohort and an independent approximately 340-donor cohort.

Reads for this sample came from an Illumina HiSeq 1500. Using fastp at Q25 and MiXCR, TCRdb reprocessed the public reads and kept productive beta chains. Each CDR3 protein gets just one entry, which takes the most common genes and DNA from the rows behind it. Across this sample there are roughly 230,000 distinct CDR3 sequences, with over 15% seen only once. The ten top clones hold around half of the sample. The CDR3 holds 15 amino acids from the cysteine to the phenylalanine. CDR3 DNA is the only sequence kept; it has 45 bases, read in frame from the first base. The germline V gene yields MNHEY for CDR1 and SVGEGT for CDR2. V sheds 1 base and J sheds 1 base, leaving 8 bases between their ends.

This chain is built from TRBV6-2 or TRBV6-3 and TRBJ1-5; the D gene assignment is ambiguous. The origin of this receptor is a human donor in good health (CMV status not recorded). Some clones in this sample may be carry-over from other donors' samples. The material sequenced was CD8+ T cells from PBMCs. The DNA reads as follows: TGTGCCAGCAGTTACTATGGGTTGAGCAATCAGCCCCAGCATTTT. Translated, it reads CASSYYGLSNQPQHF.